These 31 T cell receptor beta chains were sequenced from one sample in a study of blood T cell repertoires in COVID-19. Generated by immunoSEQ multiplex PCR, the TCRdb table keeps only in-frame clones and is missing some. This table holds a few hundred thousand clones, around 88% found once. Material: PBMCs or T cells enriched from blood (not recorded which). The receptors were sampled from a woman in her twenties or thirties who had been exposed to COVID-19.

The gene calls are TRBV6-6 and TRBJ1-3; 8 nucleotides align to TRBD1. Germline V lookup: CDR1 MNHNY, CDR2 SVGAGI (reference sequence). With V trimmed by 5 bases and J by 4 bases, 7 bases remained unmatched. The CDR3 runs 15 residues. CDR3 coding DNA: TGTGCCAGCAGTACCCGGACAGGGATCGGAAACACCATATATTTT. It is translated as CASSTRTGIGNTIYF.

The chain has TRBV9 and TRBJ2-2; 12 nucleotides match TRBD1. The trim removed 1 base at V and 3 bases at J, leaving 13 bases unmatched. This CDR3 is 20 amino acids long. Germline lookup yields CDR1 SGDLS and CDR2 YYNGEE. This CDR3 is CASSVIPGQGARWDTGELFF. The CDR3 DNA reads TGTGCCAGCAGCGTAATTCCGGGACAGGGGGCTCGATGGGACACCGGGGAGCTGTTTTTT.

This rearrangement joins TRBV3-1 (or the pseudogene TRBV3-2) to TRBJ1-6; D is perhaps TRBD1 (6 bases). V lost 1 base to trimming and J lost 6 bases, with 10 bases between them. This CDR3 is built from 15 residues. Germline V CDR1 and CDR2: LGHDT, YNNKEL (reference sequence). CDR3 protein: CASSQVGQSNSPLHF. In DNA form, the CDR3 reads TGTGCCAGCAGCCAAGTGGGACAAAGTAATTCACCCCTCCACTTT.

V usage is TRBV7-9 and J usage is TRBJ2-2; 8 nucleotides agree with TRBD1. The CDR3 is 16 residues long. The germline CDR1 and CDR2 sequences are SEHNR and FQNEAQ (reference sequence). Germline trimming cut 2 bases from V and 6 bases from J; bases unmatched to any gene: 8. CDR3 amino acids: CASSLWRQGYPGELFF. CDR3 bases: TGTGCCAGCAGCTTATGGAGACAGGGGTACCCCGGGGAGCTGTTTTTT.

This chain's CDR3 is CASSANRDRGRTDTQYF. Written as DNA, the CDR3 is TGCGCCAGCAGCGCCAACCGGGACAGGGGGCGGACAGATACGCAGTATTTT. The chain is built from TRBV5-1 and TRBJ2-3; 12 bases map to TRBD1. This CDR3 region has 17 residues. J lost 3 bases, V lost 4 bases, and 9 bases had no gene match. Germline loops: CDR1 SGHRS, CDR2 YFSETQ.

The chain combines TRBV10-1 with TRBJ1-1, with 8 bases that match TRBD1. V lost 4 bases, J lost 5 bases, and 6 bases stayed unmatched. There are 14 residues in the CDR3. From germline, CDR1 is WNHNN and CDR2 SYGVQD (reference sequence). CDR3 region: CASSGTGGKTEAFF. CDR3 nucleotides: TGCGCCAGCAGTGGAACAGGGGGGAAAACTGAAGCTTTCTTT.

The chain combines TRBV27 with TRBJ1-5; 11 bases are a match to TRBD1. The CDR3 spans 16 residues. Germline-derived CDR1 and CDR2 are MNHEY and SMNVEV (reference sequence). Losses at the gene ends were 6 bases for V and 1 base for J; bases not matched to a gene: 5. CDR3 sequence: CASRRTGGWSNQPQHF. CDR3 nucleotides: TGTGCCAGCAGGCGGACAGGGGGCTGGAGCAATCAGCCCCAGCATTTT.

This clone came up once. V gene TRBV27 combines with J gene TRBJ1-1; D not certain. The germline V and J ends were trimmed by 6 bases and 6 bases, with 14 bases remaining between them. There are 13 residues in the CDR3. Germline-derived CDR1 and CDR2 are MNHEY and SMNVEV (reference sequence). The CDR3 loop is CASSPIRWAEAFF. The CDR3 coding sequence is TGTGCCAGCAGCCCCATCAGGTGGGCTGAAGCTTTCTTT.

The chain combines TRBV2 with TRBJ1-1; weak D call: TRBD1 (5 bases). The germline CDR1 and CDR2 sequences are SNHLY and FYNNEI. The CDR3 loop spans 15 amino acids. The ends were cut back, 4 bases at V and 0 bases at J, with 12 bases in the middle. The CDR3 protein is CASSGAGRLNTEAFF. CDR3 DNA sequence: TGTGCCAGCAGTGGGGCGGGACGTTTGAACACTGAAGCTTTCTTT.

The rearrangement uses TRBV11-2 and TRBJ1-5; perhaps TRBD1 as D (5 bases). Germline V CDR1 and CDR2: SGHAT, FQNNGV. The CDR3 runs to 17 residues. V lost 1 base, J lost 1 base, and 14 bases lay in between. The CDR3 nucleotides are TGTGCCAGCAGCTTAGTGCAGGGCCGGTGGAGCAATCAGCCCCAGCATTTT. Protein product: CASSLVQGRWSNQPQHF.

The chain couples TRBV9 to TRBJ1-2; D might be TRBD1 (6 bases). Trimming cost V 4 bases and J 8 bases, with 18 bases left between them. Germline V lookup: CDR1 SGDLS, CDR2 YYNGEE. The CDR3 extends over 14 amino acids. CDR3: CASSTSTGNLGYTF. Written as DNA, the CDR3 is TGTGCCAGCAGCACTTCGACAGGCAACCTCGGCTACACCTTC.

The CDR3 DNA follows: TGTGCCAGCAGTGGGACTACCTACGAGCAGTACTTC. This codes for CASSGTTYEQYF. This chain uses TRBV2 with TRBJ2-7; D possibly corresponds to TRBD2 (6 bases). The germline V and J ends were trimmed by 4 bases and 2 bases, with 6 bases remaining between them. This CDR3 has 12 residues. From germline, CDR1 is SNHLY and CDR2 FYNNEI.

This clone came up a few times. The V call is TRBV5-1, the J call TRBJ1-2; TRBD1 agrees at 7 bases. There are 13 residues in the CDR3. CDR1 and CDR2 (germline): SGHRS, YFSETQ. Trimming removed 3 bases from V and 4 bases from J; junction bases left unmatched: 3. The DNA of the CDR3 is TGCGCCAGCAGCTCGGGACAGATCTATGGCTACACCTTC. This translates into CASSSGQIYGYTF. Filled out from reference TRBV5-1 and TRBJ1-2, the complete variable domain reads KAGVTQTPRYLIKTRGQQVTLSCSPISGHRSVSWYQQTPGQGLQFLFEYFSETQRNKGNFPGRFSGRQFSNSRSEMNVSTLELGDSALYLCASSSGQIYGYTFGSGTRLTVV.

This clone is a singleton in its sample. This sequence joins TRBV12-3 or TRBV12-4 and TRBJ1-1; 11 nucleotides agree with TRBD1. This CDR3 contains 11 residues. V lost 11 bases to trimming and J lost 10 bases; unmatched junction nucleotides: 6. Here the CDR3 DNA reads TGTGCCGCTGGGACAGGGGGACGAGCTTTCTTT. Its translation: CAAGTGGRAFF.

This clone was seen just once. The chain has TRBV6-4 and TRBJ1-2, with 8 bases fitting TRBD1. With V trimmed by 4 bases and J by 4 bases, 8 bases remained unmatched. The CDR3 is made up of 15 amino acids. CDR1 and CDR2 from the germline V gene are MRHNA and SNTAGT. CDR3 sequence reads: CASSAEDRAFYGYTF. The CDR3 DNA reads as TGTGCCAGCAGTGCCGAGGACAGGGCATTCTATGGCTACACCTTC.

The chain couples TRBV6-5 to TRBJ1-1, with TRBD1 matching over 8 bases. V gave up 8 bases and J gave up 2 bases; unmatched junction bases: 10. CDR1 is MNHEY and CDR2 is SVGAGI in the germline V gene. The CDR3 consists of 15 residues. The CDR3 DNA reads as TGTGCCAGCGGTCAACAGGGGGGTTCAAACACTGAAGCTTTCTTT. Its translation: CASGQQGGSNTEAFF.

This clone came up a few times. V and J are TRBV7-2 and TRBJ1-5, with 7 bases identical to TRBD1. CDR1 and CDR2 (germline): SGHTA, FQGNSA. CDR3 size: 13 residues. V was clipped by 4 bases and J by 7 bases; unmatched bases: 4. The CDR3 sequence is CASSSGGWQPQHF. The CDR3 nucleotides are TGTGCCAGCAGCTCAGGGGGGTGGCAGCCCCAGCATTTT.

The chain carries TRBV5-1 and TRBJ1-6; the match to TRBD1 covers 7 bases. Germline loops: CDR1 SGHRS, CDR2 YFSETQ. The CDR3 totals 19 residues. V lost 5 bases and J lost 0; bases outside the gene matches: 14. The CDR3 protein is CASRHGQAYPSSYNSPLHF. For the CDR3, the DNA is TGCGCCAGCAGACATGGACAGGCTTACCCTAGCTCCTATAATTCACCCCTCCACTTT. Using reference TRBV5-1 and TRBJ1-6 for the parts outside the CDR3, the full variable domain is KAGVTQTPRYLIKTRGQQVTLSCSPISGHRSVSWYQQTPGQGLQFLFEYFSETQRNKGNFPGRFSGRQFSNSRSEMNVSTLELGDSALYLCASRHGQAYPSSYNSPLHFGNGTRLTVT.

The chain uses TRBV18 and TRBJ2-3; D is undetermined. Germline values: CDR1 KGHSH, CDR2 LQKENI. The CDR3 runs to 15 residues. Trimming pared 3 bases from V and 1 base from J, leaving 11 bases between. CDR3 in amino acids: CASSPINERTDTQYF. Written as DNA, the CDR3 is TGTGCCAGCTCACCCATAAACGAGCGCACAGATACGCAGTATTTT. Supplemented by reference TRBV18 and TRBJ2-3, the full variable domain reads NAGVMQNPRHLVRRRGQEARLRCSPMKGHSHVYWYRQLPEEGLKFMVYLQKENIIDESGMPKERFSAEFPKEGPSILRIQQVVRGDSAAYFCASSPINERTDTQYFGPGTRLTVL.

The CDR3 DNA sequence: TGTGCCAGTAGTAGGACAGCGGCGGTCATTTCCTATAATTCACCCCTCCACTTT. It is translated as CASSRTAAVISYNSPLHF. The chain recombines TRBV19 with TRBJ1-6; D is perhaps TRBD1 (6 bases). From germline, CDR1 is LNHDA and CDR2 SQIVND (reference sequence). CDR3 length equals 18 residues. Trimming removed 4 bases at V and 1 base at J, with 17 bases between.

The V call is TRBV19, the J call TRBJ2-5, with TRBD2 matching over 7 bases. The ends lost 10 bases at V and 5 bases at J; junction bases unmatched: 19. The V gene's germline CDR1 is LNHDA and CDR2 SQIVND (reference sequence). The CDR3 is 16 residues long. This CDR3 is CATAPLWGGVRETQYF. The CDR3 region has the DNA TGTGCCACAGCTCCGTTGTGGGGGGGTGTTCGGGAGACCCAGTACTTC.

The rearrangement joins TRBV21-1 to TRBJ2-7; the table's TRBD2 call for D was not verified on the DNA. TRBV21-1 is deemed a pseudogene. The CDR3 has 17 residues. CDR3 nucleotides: TGTGCCAGCAGCAACGGGACTAGCGGGCCGAGCTCCTACGAGCAGTACTTC. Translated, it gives CASSNGTSGPSSYEQYF.

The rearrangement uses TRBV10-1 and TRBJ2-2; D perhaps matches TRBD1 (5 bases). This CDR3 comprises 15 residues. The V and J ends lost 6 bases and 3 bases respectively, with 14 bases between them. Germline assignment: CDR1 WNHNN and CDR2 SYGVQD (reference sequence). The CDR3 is CASRGALWYTGELFF. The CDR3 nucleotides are TGCGCCAGCAGAGGGGCCTTGTGGTACACCGGGGAGCTGTTTTTT.

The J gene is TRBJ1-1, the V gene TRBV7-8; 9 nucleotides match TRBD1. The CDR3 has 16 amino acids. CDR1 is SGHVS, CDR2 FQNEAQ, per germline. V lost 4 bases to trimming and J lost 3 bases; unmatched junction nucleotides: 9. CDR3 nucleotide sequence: TGTGCCAGCAGCTCTTGGACAGGGGTATCGGACACTGAAGCTTTCTTT. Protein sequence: CASSSWTGVSDTEAFF.

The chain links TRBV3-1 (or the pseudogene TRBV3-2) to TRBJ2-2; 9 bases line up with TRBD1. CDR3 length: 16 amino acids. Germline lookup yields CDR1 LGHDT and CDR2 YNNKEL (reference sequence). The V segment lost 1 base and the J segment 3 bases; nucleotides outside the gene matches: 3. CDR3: CASSQGQGVYTGELFF. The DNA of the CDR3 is TGTGCCAGCAGCCAAGGACAGGGGGTATACACCGGGGAGCTGTTTTTT.

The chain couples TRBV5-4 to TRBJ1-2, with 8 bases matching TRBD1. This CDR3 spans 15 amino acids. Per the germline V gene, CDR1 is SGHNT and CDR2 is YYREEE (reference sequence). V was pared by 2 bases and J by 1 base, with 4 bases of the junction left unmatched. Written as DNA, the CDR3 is TGTGCCAGCAGCTTAGCGGACAGGGTTAACTATGGCTACACCTTC. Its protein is CASSLADRVNYGYTF.

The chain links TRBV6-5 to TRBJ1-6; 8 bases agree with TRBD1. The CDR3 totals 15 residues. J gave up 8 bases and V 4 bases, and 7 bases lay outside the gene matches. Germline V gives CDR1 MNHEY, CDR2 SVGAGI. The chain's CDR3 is CASSLTGGRYSPLHF. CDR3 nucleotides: TGTGCCAGCAGTTTAACAGGGGGTAGATATTCACCCCTCCACTTT.

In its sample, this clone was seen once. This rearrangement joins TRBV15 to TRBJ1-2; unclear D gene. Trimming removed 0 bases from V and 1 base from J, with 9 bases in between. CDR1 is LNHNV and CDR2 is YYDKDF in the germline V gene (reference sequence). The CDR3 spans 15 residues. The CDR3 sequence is CATSRDPGNNYGYTF. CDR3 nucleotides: TGTGCCACCAGCAGAGATCCGGGGAATAACTATGGCTACACCTTC.

The CDR3 is CASSQGLRYGAGGQYF. DNA of the CDR3: TGTGCCAGCAGCCAAGGCCTCAGGTATGGGGCTGGCGGGCAGTACTTC. The rearrangement links TRBV3-1 (or the pseudogene TRBV3-2) to TRBJ2-7; maybe TRBD1 (5 bases). The germline V and J ends were trimmed by 1 base and 9 bases, with 22 bases remaining between them. The CDR3 covers 16 residues. Per the germline V gene, CDR1 is LGHDT and CDR2 is YNNKEL (reference sequence).

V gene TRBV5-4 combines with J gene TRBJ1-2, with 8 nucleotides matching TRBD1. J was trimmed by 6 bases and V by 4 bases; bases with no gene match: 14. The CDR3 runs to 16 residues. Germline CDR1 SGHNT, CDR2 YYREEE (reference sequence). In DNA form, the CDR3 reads TGTGCCAGCAGCCAAGGACAGGGAATCGTCGAGGATGGCTACACCTTC. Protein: CASSQGQGIVEDGYTF. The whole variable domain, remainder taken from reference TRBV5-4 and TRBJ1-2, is ETGVTQSPTHLIKTRGQQVTLRCSSQSGHNTVSWYQQALGQGPQFIFQYYREEENGRGNFPPRFSGLQFPNYSSELNVNALELDDSALYLCASSQGQGIVEDGYTFGSGTRLTVV.

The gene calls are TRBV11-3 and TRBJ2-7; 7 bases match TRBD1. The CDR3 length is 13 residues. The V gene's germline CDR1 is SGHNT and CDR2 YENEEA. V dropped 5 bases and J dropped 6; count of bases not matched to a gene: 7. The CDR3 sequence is CASSRQGSSEQYF. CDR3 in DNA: TGTGCCAGCAGCCGACAGGGTTCAAGCGAGCAGTACTTC.